The 28 T cell receptor beta chains below were found in one sample sequenced in a study of control samples from healthy donors and cancer patients. The method was immunoSEQ multiplex PCR; TCRdb's version includes in-frame clones alone and lacks a portion of them. The sample includes 150,000 or so clones, around 90% seen only once; the top ten take roughly 6%. The source material was blood. Receptors were obtained from a man younger than 35 in good health.

The chain recombines TRBV5-6 with TRBJ2-7, with D possibly called TRBD1 or TRBD2 (6 bases each). Between the trimmed V and J ends, which lost 4 bases and 3 bases, there was a span of 20 bases. This CDR3 has 16 amino acids. CDR1 is SGHDT, CDR2 YYEEEE, per germline. CDR3 DNA: TGTGCCAGCAGCCAGGGGCCACCGGGACTCCTCTACGAGCAGTACTTC. It is translated as CASSQGPPGLLYEQYF.

The chain links TRBV11-2 to TRBJ2-7; no definite D call. Germline values: CDR1 SGHAT, CDR2 FQNNGV. CDR3 length equals 15 residues. Trimming took 3 bases from V and 1 from J, leaving 13 bases between them. Here the CDR3 reads CASSFSGPISYEQYF. CDR3 DNA: TGTGCCAGCAGCTTTTCAGGACCCATTTCCTACGAGCAGTACTTC.

The rearrangement joins TRBV30 to TRBJ1-3; D call uncertain. Germline values: CDR1 GTSNPN, CDR2 SVGIG (reference sequence). The CDR3 covers 15 residues. The ends were cut back, 5 bases at V and 0 bases at J, with 14 bases in the middle. CDR3 sequence reads: CAWGAALISGNTIYF. The CDR3 DNA reads TGTGCCTGGGGAGCAGCCTTAATCTCTGGAAACACCATATATTTT.

The genes are TRBV5-3 and TRBJ1-2; D is ambiguous. TRBV5-3 counts as an open reading frame of uncertain function. V was clipped by 3 bases and J by 4 bases, with 10 bases between them. The CDR3 loop spans 13 amino acids. CDR3 sequence: CARSSSDTYGYTF. DNA for the CDR3: TGTGCCAGAAGCTCTTCCGACACCTATGGCTACACCTTC.

The chain is built from TRBV3-1 (or the pseudogene TRBV3-2) and TRBJ2-5; D perhaps matches TRBD1 (6 bases). The V and J ends lost 3 bases and 3 bases respectively, with 14 bases between them. Germline loops: CDR1 LGHDT, CDR2 YNNKEL (reference sequence). The CDR3 consists of 15 residues. The DNA for the CDR3 is TGTGCCAGCAGCCATCATATTACAGGGAAAGAGACCCAGTACTTC. Translating it yields CASSHHITGKETQYF.

This chain links TRBV5-6 with TRBJ1-1; the D gene is possibly TRBD1 (5 bases). The CDR3 length is 14 residues. Between the trimmed V and J ends, which lost 4 bases and 1 base, there was a span of 11 bases. The V gene's germline CDR1 is SGHDT and CDR2 YYEEEE. CDR3 nucleotide sequence: TGTGCCAGCAGCATGGGACGGAGGAACACTGAAGCTTTCTTT. The encoded protein is CASSMGRRNTEAFF.

Regarding this clone: At the DNA level, this CDR3 is encoded by other sequences in the same sample as well. This CDR3 is CASSVGQSSSYEQYF. CDR3 in DNA: TGTGCCAGCAGCGTAGGTCAGTCGAGCTCCTACGAGCAGTACTTC. This chain links TRBV9 with TRBJ2-7; D gene uncertain. Deletions cut 0 bases from V and 0 bases from J, with 10 bases between. Germline V gene data show CDR1 as SGDLS and CDR2 as YYNGEE. The CDR3 extends over 15 amino acids.

The rearrangement uses TRBV19 and TRBJ1-1; D ambiguous. Germline V gene data show CDR1 as LNHDA and CDR2 as SQIVND (reference sequence). The V end was cut by 5 bases, the J end by 12 bases, with 16 bases between. The CDR3 runs to 12 residues. CDR3 in amino acids: CASSASSEVPFF. For the CDR3, the DNA is TGTGCCAGTAGTGCGAGCAGTGAAGTGCCTTTCTTT.

The chain is built from TRBV5-6 and TRBJ1-2, with unresolved D. In germline, CDR1 is SGHDT, CDR2 YYEEEE. The V and J ends lost 2 bases and 0 bases respectively, with 8 bases between them. This CDR3 contains 14 residues. The CDR3 sequence is CASSLGAANYGYTF. The CDR3 coding sequence is TGTGCCAGCAGCTTAGGAGCAGCTAACTATGGCTACACCTTC.

The rearrangement uses TRBV7-2 and TRBJ2-7; 8 bases fit TRBD2. Germline CDR1 is SGHTA and CDR2 is FQGNSA. V trimming: 4 bases; J trimming: 2 bases; junction bases outside the gene matches: 7. This CDR3 region has 15 residues. In nucleotides, the CDR3 is TGTGCCAGCAGCTCCGTAGGCGGGGGGACCTACGAGCAGTACTTC. It is translated as CASSSVGGGTYEQYF.

The chain combines TRBV6-6 with TRBJ1-2; TRBD1 might be the D (5 bases). Trimming stripped 2 bases from V and 7 bases from J, with 17 bases between. The germline CDR1 and CDR2 sequences are MNHNY and SVGAGI (reference sequence). The CDR3 consists of 15 residues. The CDR3 DNA sequence: TGTGCCAGCAGTTACCCCCGCGCAGGGCGGGGTGGCTACACCTTC. Its translation is CASSYPRAGRGGYTF.

V gene TRBV2 combines with J gene TRBJ2-5; D unresolved. There are 15 residues in the CDR3. Germline V gene sequence: CDR1 SNHLY, CDR2 FYNNEI. V dropped 2 bases and J dropped 5 bases, with 15 bases sitting between them. The CDR3 DNA reads TGTGCCAGCAGTGAATCATCGGCTAGTCGCGAGACCCAGTACTTC. As protein: CASSESSASRETQYF.

The chain combines TRBV29-1 with TRBJ1-1; D gene ambiguous. Germline values: CDR1 SQVTM, CDR2 ANQGSEA. The CDR3 extends over 11 amino acids. V lost 5 bases and J lost 11, with 15 bases in between. The DNA of the CDR3 is TGCAGCGTTCAGACCCTAGGTGGGGCTTTCTTT. Translation: CSVQTLGGAFF.

V is TRBV5-4 and J is TRBJ1-6; 7 nucleotides align to TRBD1. With V trimmed by 4 bases and J by 1 base, 5 bases remained unmatched. CDR3 length: 16 residues. Per the germline V gene, CDR1 is SGHNT and CDR2 is YYREEE (reference sequence). For the CDR3, the DNA is TGTGCCAGCAGCGGATACAGGGGTTCCTATAATTCACCCCTCCACTTT. As protein: CASSGYRGSYNSPLHF.

The CDR3 DNA is TGTGCCAGCAGCTTGTCTCTGCTACCCTATGGCTACACCTTC. The encoded protein is CASSLSLLPYGYTF. This chain links TRBV5-4 with TRBJ1-2; the D is unclear. Trimming left V 1 base short and J 4 bases short, with 11 bases between. Germline lookup yields CDR1 SGHNT and CDR2 YYREEE (reference sequence). This CDR3 has 14 amino acids.

A remark on this clone: An end of the junction differs from the germline gene, which may be a read error. V usage is TRBV7-3 and J usage is TRBJ2-7; weak D call: TRBD1 (5 bases). From germline, CDR1 is SGHTA and CDR2 FQGTGA. This CDR3 is built from 13 residues. The CDR3 DNA sequence: TGTGCCAGCAGCGTAACAGGACGCTACGAGCAGTACTTC. It codes for CASSVTGRYEQYF.

The rearrangement joins TRBV5-6 to TRBJ2-1; the match to TRBD1 covers 8 bases. Germline assignment: CDR1 SGHDT and CDR2 YYEEEE. The CDR3 is 16 residues long. With V trimmed by 2 bases and J by 7 bases, 11 bases remained unmatched. CDR3 nucleotides: TGTGCCAGCAGCTTCCCCGGCAGGGGGCAAGTAAATGAGCAGTTCTTC. Translation gives CASSFPGRGQVNEQFF.

CDR3 sequence reads: CASSPLTGADTQYF. The CDR3 DNA is TGTGCCAGCAGTCCTTTGACAGGGGCAGATACGCAGTATTTT. This chain uses TRBV2 with TRBJ2-3; TRBD1 matches at 8 bases. V lost 5 bases, J lost 4 bases, and 5 bases stayed unmatched. Germline V gene sequence: CDR1 SNHLY, CDR2 FYNNEI. The CDR3 consists of 14 residues. The variable domain in full, with the rest retrieved from reference TRBV2 and TRBJ2-3, is EPEVTQTPSHQVTQMGQEVILRCVPISNHLYFYWYRQILGQKVEFLVSFYNNEISEKSEIFDDQFSVERPDGSNFTLKIRSTKLEDSAMYFCASSPLTGADTQYFGPGTRLTVL.

The chain uses TRBV27 and TRBJ1-1; D is possibly TRBD1 (5 bases). This CDR3 region has 19 residues. V shed 3 bases and J shed 0 bases, with 23 bases lying between them. CDR1 and CDR2 from the germline V gene are MNHEY and SMNVEV (reference sequence). DNA of the CDR3: TGTGCCAGCAGTTTGTCCTTTCAAAGGGACTGGGTGGTGAACACTGAAGCTTTCTTT. Encoded protein: CASSLSFQRDWVVNTEAFF.

This clone came up once. The chain couples TRBV11-3 to TRBJ2-7; D gene ambiguous. The V gene's germline CDR1 is SGHNT and CDR2 YENEEA. V lost 3 bases, J lost 3 bases, and 6 bases lay in between. This CDR3 has 12 residues. The CDR3 loop is CASSFGGYEQYF. CDR3 in DNA: TGTGCCAGCAGCTTCGGCGGCTACGAGCAGTACTTC.

V usage is TRBV2 and J usage is TRBJ2-3; D unclear. The CDR3 has 12 residues. Deletions cut 7 bases from V and 0 bases from J, with 5 bases between. Germline V gene lookup returns CDR1 SNHLY and CDR2 FYNNEI. DNA for the CDR3: TGTGCCAGCATGCAAAGCACAGATACGCAGTATTTT. This sequence encodes CASMQSTDTQYF.

The chain uses TRBV27 and TRBJ2-7; 7 bases agree with TRBD1. Germline loops: CDR1 MNHEY, CDR2 SMNVEV (reference sequence). Germline trimming cut 2 bases from V and 2 bases from J; bases unmatched to any gene: 3. CDR3 length: 14 amino acids. DNA for the CDR3: TGTGCCAGCAGTTTAGAGACAGGGACCTACGAGCAGTACTTC. Translating it yields CASSLETGTYEQYF.

CDR3 in amino acids: CASSYAYRGAKNIQYF. The CDR3 coding sequence is TGTGCCAGCAGTTACGCCTACAGGGGCGCCAAAAACATTCAGTACTTC. This rearrangement joins TRBV27 to TRBJ2-4, with TRBD1 matching over 7 bases. Trimming at V came to 4 bases and at J to 1 base, leaving 7 bases not matched to a gene. From germline, CDR1 is MNHEY and CDR2 SMNVEV (reference sequence). The CDR3 is made up of 16 amino acids.

This clone was recorded once. The chain has TRBV29-1 and TRBJ2-3, with a possible D match to TRBD1 (6 bases). Germline V gives CDR1 SQVTM, CDR2 ANQGSEA. The length of the CDR3 is 14 residues. Trimming took 4 bases from V and 6 from J, leaving 17 bases between them. The chain's CDR3 is CSVAPAGAVDTQYF. The CDR3 DNA is TGCAGCGTTGCTCCGGCAGGGGCAGTGGATACGCAGTATTTT.

The V call is TRBV30, the J call TRBJ1-2; 7 bases agree with TRBD1. V was clipped by 8 bases and J by 5 bases; unmatched bases: 23. Per germline, CDR1 GTSNPN and CDR2 SVGIG (reference sequence). This CDR3 comprises 17 residues. The CDR3 nucleotides are TGTGCCGCAGCACAAACCACCGGGACAGCCTTACATTATGGCTACACCTTC. Encoded protein: CAAAQTTGTALHYGYTF.

The genes are TRBV10-3 and TRBJ2-5, with D possibly matching TRBD2 (7 bases). Germline CDR1 is ENHRY and CDR2 is SYGVKD. Trimming removed 7 bases from V and 4 bases from J, with 10 bases in between. The length of the CDR3 is 12 residues. CDR3 loop: CAIIGGPETQYF. CDR3 in DNA: TGTGCCATCATCGGGGGGCCAGAGACCCAGTACTTC.

V usage is TRBV5-4 and J usage is TRBJ1-2, with a tentative D call TRBD1 (6 bases). This CDR3 contains 15 residues. The ends were cut back, 0 bases at V and 7 bases at J, with 16 bases in the middle. Germline CDR1 SGHNT, CDR2 YYREEE (reference sequence). CDR3 protein: CASSLAPRQEVGYTF. The CDR3 nucleotides read TGTGCCAGCAGCTTGGCCCCCCGACAGGAGGTTGGCTACACCTTC.

The V call is TRBV7-3, the J call TRBJ1-1; D unclear. V lost 5 bases, J lost 1 base, and 8 bases lay in between. This CDR3 has 13 residues. Germline CDR1 reads SGHTA; CDR2 reads FQGTGA. The CDR3 nucleotides read TGTGCCAGCAGCACGGACGGGAACACTGAAGCTTTCTTT. Amino acids: CASSTDGNTEAFF.